Listed below are T cell receptor beta chains from one sample, sequenced in a study of blood T cell repertoires in COVID-19. Using immunoSEQ multiplex PCR, the repertoire was profiled, and TCRdb retains in-frame clones only, with some absent. The sample holds under 350,000 clones, approximately 85% seen once. The sample consisted of peripheral blood. The receptors here all came from a human donor in a cohort sampled during active COVID-19. Each CDR3 is given with its conserved first and last residue. The D gene is left open where the match is weak. A row's size may be missing; if present it is once, few, many or a size class.

j_call,d_call,v_call,clone_size,cdr3_nt,cdr3_aa
TRBJ2-7,-,TRBV13,-,TGTGCCAGCAGCTTACAATCCTACGAGCAGTACTTC,CASSLQSYEQYF
TRBJ2-2,TRBD2,TRBV18,-,TGTGCCAGCTCACCACAGCGGGGCGGCGGGGAGCTGTTTTTT,CASSPQRGGGELFF
TRBJ2-1,-,TRBV28,-,TGTGCCAGCAGTTGGAGGGATGAGCAGTTCTTC,CASSWRDEQFF
TRBJ2-1,-,TRBV7-3,-,TGTGCCAGCAGCTTAAGGTCGAGCTCCTACAATGAGCAGTTCTTC,CASSLRSSSYNEQFF
TRBJ1-1,-,TRBV3-1/TRBV3-2,-,TGTGCCAGCAGCCAAGATCGGCGGGGGAATACTGAAGCTTTCTTT,CASSQDRRGNTEAFF
TRBJ1-2,TRBD1,TRBV7-8,-,TGTGCCAGCAGCTTACAGGGGGCGTTTAACTATGGCTACACCTTC,CASSLQGAFNYGYTF
TRBJ2-5,-,TRBV9,-,TGTGCCAGCAGCCTTTCCTCCGGGGAAGAGACCCAGTACTTC,CASSLSSGEETQYF
TRBJ2-7,-,TRBV23-1,once,TGCGCCAGCAGTCCCCACTACGAGCAGTACTTC,CASSPHYEQYF
TRBJ2-1,-,TRBV9,-,TGTGCCAGCAGCGGCGACAATGAGCAGTTCTTC,CASSGDNEQFF
TRBJ2-2,TRBD2,TRBV10-3,-,TGTGCCATCAGTGGATCGAGCGGGGGGGCCACCGGGGAGCTGTTTTTT,CAISGSSGGATGELFF
TRBJ2-5,TRBD2,TRBV6-5,-,TGTGCCGTGAAAGCGGGAGAACAAGAGACCCAGTACTTC,CAVKAGEQETQYF
TRBJ1-5,-,TRBV7-9,-,TGTGCCAGCAGCTTAGAAGGGGTTTTTCAGCCCCAGCATTTT,CASSLEGVFQPQHF
TRBJ2-3,TRBD2,TRBV5-1,-,TGCGCCAGCAGCCCCTTCGGGAGCGGGGGGGTTAGCACAGATACGCAGTATTTT,CASSPFGSGGVSTDTQYF
TRBJ1-1,-,TRBV3-1/TRBV3-2,-,TGTGCCAGCAACGGGGGTTGGACTGAAGCTTTCTTT,CASNGGWTEAFF
TRBJ1-5,-,TRBV4-2,-,TGTGCCAGCAGCGAAGAGCCAGAAAGCAATCAGCCCCAGCATTTT,CASSEEPESNQPQHF
TRBJ1-1,-,TRBV7-8,-,TGTGCCAGCAGCTTAGAGCCCGGCGGTGAAGCTTTCTTT,CASSLEPGGEAFF
TRBJ1-6,-,TRBV2,-,TGTGCCAGCACCCCAGAGGTACACTCTTACCTCCACTTT,CASTPEVHSYLHF
TRBJ2-7,TRBD1,TRBV19,-,TGTGCCAGTAGGCAGACAGGGGGCGAACACGAGCAGTACTTC,CASRQTGGEHEQYF
TRBJ1-2,-,TRBV19,-,TGTGCCAGTAGTGCTGCCACAGGGCATGGAGGCTACACCTTC,CASSAATGHGGYTF
TRBJ1-4,-,TRBV29-1,-,TGCAGCGTTCGAGAGGGAACAGGGATGGAAAAACTGTTTTTT,CSVREGTGMEKLFF
TRBJ2-7,TRBD1,TRBV7-9,-,TGTGCCAGCAGCCCTGGTAGGGACAGGGTCCACGAGCAGTACTTC,CASSPGRDRVHEQYF
TRBJ2-2,-,TRBV7-2,-,TGTGCCAGCAGCTTAAGGCCACTATTCACCGGGGAGCTGTTTTTT,CASSLRPLFTGELFF